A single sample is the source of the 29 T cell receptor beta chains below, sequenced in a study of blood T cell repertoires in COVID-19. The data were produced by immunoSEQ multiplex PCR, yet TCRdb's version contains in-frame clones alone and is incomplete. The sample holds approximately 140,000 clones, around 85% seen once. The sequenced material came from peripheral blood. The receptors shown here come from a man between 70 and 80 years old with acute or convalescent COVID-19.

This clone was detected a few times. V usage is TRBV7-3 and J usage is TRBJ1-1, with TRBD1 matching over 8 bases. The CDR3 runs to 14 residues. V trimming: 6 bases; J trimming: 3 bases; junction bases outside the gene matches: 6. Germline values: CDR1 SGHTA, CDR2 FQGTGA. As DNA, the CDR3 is TGTGCCAGCAGAGTGGCAGGGGGCTACACTGAAGCTTTCTTT. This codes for CASRVAGGYTEAFF.

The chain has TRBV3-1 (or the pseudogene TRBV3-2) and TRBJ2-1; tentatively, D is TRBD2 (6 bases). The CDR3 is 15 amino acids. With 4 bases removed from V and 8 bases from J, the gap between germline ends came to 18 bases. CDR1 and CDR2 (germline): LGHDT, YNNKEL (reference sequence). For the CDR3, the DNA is TGTGCCAGCAGCCCCCCGGGCGGGGCGGGCGATGAGCAGTTCTTC. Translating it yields CASSPPGGAGDEQFF.

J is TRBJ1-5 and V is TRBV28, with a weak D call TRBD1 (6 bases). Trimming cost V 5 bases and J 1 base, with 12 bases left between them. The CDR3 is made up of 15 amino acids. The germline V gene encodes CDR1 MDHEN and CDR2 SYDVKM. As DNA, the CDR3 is TGTGCCAGCAGTCCCGGGACAATAAGCAATCAGCCCCAGCATTTT. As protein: CASSPGTISNQPQHF.

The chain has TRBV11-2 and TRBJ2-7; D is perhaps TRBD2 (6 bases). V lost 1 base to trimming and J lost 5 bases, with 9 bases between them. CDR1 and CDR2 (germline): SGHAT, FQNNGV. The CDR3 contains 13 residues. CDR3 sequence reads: CASSLVAGNEQYF. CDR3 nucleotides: TGTGCCAGCAGCTTAGTTGCGGGAAACGAGCAGTACTTC.

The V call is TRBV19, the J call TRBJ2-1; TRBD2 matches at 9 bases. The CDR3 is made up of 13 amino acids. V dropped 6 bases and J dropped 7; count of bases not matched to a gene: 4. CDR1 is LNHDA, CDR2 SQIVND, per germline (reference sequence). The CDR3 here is CASSNLAGNEQFF. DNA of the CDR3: TGTGCCAGTAGCAATCTAGCGGGGAATGAGCAGTTCTTC.

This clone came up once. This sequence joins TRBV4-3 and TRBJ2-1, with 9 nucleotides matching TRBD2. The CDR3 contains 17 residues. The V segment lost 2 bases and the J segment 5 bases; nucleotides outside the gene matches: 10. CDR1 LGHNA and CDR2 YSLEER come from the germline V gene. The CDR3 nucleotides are TGCGCCAGCAGCCAAAACATCGGCGGGGGGGCCCACAATGAGCAGTTCTTC. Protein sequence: CASSQNIGGGAHNEQFF.

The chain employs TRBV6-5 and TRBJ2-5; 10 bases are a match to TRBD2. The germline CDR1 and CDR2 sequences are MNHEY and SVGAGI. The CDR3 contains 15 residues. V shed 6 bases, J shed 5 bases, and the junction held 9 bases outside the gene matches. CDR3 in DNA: TGTGCCAGCAGGGCAGCGGGAGGGCCGGTGGAGACCCAGTACTTC. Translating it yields CASRAAGGPVETQYF.

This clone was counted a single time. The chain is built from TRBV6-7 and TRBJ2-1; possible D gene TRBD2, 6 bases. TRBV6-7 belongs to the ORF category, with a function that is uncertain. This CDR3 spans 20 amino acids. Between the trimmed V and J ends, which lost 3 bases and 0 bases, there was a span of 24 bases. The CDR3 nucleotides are TGTGCCAGCAGTTATCCGCCCGGGAGCCCTACCATCGCCTCCTACAATGAGCAGTTCTTC. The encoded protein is CASSYPPGSPTIASYNEQFF.

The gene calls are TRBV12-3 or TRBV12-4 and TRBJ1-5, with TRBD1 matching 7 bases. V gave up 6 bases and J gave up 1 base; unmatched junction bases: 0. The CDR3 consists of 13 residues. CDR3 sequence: CASRDRSNQPQHF. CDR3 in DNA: TGTGCCAGCAGGGACAGGAGCAATCAGCCCCAGCATTTT.

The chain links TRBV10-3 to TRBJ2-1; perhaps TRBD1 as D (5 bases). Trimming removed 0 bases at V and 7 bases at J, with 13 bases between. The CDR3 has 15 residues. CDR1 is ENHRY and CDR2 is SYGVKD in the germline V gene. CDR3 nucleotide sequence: TGTGCCATCAGTGAGTCGCAGGGTATGTTGAATGAGCAGTTCTTC. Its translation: CAISESQGMLNEQFF.

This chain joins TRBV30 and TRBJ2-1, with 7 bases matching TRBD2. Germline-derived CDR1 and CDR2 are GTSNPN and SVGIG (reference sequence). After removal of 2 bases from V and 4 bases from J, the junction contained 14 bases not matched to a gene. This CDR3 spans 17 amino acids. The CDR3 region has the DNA TGTGCCTGGAGTCGAGCCCCACTAGCGATCGTGTACAATGAGCAGTTCTTC. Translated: CAWSRAPLAIVYNEQFF.

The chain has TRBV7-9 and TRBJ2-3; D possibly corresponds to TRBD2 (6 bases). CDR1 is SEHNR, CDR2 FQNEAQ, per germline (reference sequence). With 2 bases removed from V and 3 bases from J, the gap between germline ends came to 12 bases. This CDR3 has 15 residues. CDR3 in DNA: TGTGCCAGCAGCTTACTCGGGAGTGGTACAGATACGCAGTATTTT. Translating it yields CASSLLGSGTDTQYF.

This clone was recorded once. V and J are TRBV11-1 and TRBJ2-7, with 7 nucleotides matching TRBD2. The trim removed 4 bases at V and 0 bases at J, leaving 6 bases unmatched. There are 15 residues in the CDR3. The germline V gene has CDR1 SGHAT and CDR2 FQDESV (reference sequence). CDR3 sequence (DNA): TGTGCCAGCAGCTCGTACACGGGGGGCTCCTACGAGCAGTACTTC. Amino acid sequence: CASSSYTGGSYEQYF.

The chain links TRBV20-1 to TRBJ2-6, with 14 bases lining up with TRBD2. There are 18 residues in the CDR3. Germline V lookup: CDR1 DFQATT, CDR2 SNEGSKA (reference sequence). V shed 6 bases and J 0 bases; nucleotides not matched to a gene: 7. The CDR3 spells CSASRLAGGLSGANVLTF. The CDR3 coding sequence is TGCAGTGCCAGTCGACTAGCGGGAGGGCTCTCTGGGGCCAACGTCCTGACTTTC.

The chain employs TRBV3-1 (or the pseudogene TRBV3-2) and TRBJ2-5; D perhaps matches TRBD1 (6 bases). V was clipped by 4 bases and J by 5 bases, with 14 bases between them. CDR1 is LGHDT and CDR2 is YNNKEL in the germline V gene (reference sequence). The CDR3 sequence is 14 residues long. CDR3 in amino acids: CASSRRQDGETQYF. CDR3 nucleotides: TGTGCCAGCAGCCGTCGACAGGATGGGGAGACCCAGTACTTC.

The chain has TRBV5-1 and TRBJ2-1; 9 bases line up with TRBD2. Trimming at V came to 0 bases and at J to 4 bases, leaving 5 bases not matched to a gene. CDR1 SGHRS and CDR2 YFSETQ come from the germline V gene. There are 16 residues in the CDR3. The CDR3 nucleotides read TGCGCCAGCAGCTTGGTGGGACTAGCAGAGTACAATGAGCAGTTCTTC. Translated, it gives CASSLVGLAEYNEQFF.

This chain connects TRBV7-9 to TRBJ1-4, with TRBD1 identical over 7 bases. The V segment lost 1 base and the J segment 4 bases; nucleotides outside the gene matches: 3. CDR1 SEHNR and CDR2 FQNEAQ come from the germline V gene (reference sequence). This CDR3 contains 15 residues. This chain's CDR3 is CASSLGDSYNEKLFF. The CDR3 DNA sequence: TGTGCCAGCAGCTTAGGGGACAGTTATAATGAAAAACTGTTTTTT.

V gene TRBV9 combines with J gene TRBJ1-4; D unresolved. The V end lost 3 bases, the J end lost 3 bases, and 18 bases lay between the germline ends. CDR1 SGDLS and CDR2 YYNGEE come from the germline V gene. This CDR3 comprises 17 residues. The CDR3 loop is CASSDSHVLSANEKLFF. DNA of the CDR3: TGTGCCAGCAGCGATAGCCATGTCCTCTCGGCTAATGAAAAACTGTTTTTT.

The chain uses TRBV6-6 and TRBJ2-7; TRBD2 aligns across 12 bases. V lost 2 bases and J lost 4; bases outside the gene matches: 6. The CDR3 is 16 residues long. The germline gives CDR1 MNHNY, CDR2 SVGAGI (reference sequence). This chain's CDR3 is CASSYPTSGRAYEQYF. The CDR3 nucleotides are TGTGCCAGCAGTTACCCGACTAGCGGGAGAGCGTACGAGCAGTACTTC.

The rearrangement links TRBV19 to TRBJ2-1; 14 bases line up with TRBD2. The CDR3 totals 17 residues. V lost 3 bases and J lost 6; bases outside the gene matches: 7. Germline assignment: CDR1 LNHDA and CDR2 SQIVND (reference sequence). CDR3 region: CASSMYPGLAGVNEQFF. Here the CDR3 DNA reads TGTGCCAGTAGTATGTACCCGGGACTAGCGGGAGTCAATGAGCAGTTCTTC.

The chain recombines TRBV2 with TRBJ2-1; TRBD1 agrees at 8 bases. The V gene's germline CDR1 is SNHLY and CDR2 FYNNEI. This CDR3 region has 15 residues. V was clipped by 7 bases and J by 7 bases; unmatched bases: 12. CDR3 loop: CASTIDRGGYNEQFF. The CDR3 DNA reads TGTGCCAGCACCATAGACAGGGGAGGATATAATGAGCAGTTCTTC. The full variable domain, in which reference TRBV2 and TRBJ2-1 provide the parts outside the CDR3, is EPEVTQTPSHQVTQMGQEVILRCVPISNHLYFYWYRQILGQKVEFLVSFYNNEISEKSEIFDDQFSVERPDGSNFTLKIRSTKLEDSAMYFCASTIDRGGYNEQFFGPGTRLTVL.

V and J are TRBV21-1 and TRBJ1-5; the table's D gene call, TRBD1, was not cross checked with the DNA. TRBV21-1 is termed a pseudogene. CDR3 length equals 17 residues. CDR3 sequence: CAKSPRRGKQGDQPQHF. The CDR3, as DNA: TGTGCAAAAAGCCCTAGAAGAGGCAAGCAGGGGGATCAGCCCCAGCATTTT.

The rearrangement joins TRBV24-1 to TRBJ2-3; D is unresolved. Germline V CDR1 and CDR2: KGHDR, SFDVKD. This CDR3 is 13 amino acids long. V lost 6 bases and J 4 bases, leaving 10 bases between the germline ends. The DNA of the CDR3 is TGTGCCACCAGTTGGAGTTACGCAGATACGCAGTATTTT. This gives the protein CATSWSYADTQYF.

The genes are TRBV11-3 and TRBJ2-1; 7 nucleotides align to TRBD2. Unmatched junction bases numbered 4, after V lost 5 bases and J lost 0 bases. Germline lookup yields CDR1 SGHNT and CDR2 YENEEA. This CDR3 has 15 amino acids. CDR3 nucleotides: TGTGCCAGCAGCCCGCGGGGGAGCTCCTACAATGAGCAGTTCTTC. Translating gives CASSPRGSSYNEQFF. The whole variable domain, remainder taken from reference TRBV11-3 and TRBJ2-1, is EAGVVQSPRYKIIEKKQPVAFWCNPISGHNTLYWYLQNLGQGPELLIRYENEEAVDDSQLPKDRFSAERLKGVDSTLKIQPAELGDSAVYLCASSPRGSSYNEQFFGPGTRLTVL.

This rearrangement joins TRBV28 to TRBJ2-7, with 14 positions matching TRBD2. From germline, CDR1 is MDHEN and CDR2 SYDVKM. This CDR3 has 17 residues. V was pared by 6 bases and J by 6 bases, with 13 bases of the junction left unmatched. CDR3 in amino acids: CASSSGTSGSEGFEQYF. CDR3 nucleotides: TGTGCCAGCAGCTCCGGGACTAGCGGGAGTGAAGGCTTCGAGCAGTACTTC.

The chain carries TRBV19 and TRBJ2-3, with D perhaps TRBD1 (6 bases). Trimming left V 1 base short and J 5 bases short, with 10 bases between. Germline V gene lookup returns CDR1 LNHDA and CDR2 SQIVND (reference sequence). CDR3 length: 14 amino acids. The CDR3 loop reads CASSIGLQGDTQYF. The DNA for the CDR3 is TGTGCCAGTAGTATAGGACTACAGGGAGATACGCAGTATTTT. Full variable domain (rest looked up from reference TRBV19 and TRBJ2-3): DGGITQSPKYLFRKEGQNVTLSCEQNLNHDAMYWYRQDPGQGLRLIYYSQIVNDFQKGDIAEGYSVSREKKESFPLTVTSAQKNPTAFYLCASSIGLQGDTQYFGPGTRLTVL.

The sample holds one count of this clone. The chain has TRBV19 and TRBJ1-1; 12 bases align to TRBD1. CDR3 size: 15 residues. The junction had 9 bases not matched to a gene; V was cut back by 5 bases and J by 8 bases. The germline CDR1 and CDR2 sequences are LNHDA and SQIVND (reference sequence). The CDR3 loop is CASSPQPGTGGEAFF. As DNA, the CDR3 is TGTGCCAGTAGTCCTCAACCGGGGACAGGGGGCGAAGCTTTCTTT.

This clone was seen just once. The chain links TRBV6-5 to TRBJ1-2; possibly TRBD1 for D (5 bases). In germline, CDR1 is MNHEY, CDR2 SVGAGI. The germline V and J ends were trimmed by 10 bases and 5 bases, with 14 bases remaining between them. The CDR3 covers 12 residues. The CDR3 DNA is TGTGCCACAATGGGGGGGAATTATGGCTACACCTTC. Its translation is CATMGGNYGYTF.

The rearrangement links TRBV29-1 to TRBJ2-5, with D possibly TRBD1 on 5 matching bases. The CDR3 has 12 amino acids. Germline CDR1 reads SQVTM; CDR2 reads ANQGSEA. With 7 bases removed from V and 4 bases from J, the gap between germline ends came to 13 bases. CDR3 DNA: TGCAGCGCCGGACATTGGGGAGAGACCCAGTACTTC. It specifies CSAGHWGETQYF.